The source of this T cell receptor beta chain is a study of T cell repertoires in cytomegalovirus infection. Study-wide context: Matching HLA type and CMV infection were both indicated by public TCR beta signatures.

With regard to this clonotype: Its antigen is still unknown. This may be a read error, as it is one base from a much larger clone.

Overall study findings and caveats: Clonotypes of TCR beta that were HLA-C-restricted and CMV-specific dominated the ex vivo response. Summed public TCR beta family frequency identified CMV carriers bearing the relevant HLA.

TCRdb re-analysed the reads in MiXCR, keeping a single row per CDR3 protein. The profile shows around 740,000 distinct CDR3 sequences, 35% of them singletons. Germline V gives CDR1 MNHEY, CDR2 SMNVEV (reference sequence). The CDR3 is 14 amino acids. The sequence came from a human donor in good health (CMV status not recorded). Some clones in this sample may be carry-over from other donors' samples. The sample taken for sequencing was PBMCs. V usage is TRBV27 and J usage is TRBJ2-2; no clear D. This chain's CDR3 is CARSLYRDTGELFF. The CDR3 DNA follows: TGTGCCCGCAGTCTCTACCGAGACACCGGGGAGCTGTTTTTT.